This T cell receptor beta chain was recorded in a study of OX40 agonist ivuxolimab in advanced cancers. Overall study context: Dose-escalation patients suffered from hepatocellular carcinoma, melanoma, renal cell or head and neck cancer. Participants could have had prior anti-PD-1, anti-PD-L1 or anti-CTLA-4 therapy, and around 40% had some. Whole-study results and caveats: CD8+ T cells were the subset that, on average, had more expanded clones than CD4+.

Sequencing used immunoSEQ multiplex PCR; TCRdb keeps in-frame clones, though not all of them. The sample carries approximately 160,000 clones, approximately 94% recorded once. In regard to this clone: The antigen remains unidentified.

Trimming took 5 bases from V and 6 from J, leaving 20 bases between them. CDR1 is MGHRA, CDR2 YSYEKL, per germline. The CDR3 runs to 15 residues. V and J are TRBV4-1 and TRBJ2-7; D gene ambiguous. Sequencing was performed on CD4+ or CD8+ T cells sorted from blood, taken in a trial of the OX40 agonist ivuxolimab. The origin of this receptor is an adult with an advanced solid tumor such as melanoma, head and neck, liver or kidney cancer. The CDR3: CASSTRTPRGIEQYF. CDR3 sequence (DNA): TGCGCCAGCAGCACCCGGACCCCCCGAGGTATCGAGCAGTACTTC.